Below, one TCR beta chain is given with its context. Its target is not known. This entry is derived from a study of shared clonotypes between healthy human individuals. The wider study: For every donor, three CD4 naive, three CD4 memory, two CD8 naive and one CD8 memory plates were used.

The CDR3 totals 16 residues. CDR1 and CDR2 from the germline V gene are LNHDA and SQIVND (reference sequence). V trimming: 9 bases; J trimming: 0 bases; junction bases outside the gene matches: 11. Regarding the study as a whole: Among a few donors, roughly 5% of naive CD4 clonotypes were found in common. On the whole, naive subsets had larger estimated richness than memory subsets had.

Assay used: immunoSEQ multiplex PCR; TCRdb lists only in-frame clones, some missing. The repertoire has a few million clones, 90% to 95% of them found once; the top ten carry 0.14%. The specimen was naive CD4+ T cells sorted from blood. Subset meaning: CD45RA+ positively selected. The TCR was taken from a young man in good health. The chain is built from TRBV19 and TRBJ1-5; TRBD1 agrees at 7 bases. DNA of the CDR3: TGTGCCAGCCAAACGACAGGGCCTTATAGCAATCAGCCCCAGCATTTT. Amino acids: CASQTTGPYSNQPQHF. Using reference TRBV19 and TRBJ1-5 for the parts outside the CDR3, the full variable domain is DGGITQSPKYLFRKEGQNVTLSCEQNLNHDAMYWYRQDPGQGLRLIYYSQIVNDFQKGDIAEGYSVSREKKESFPLTVTSAQKNPTAFYLCASQTTGPYSNQPQHFGDGTRLSIL.